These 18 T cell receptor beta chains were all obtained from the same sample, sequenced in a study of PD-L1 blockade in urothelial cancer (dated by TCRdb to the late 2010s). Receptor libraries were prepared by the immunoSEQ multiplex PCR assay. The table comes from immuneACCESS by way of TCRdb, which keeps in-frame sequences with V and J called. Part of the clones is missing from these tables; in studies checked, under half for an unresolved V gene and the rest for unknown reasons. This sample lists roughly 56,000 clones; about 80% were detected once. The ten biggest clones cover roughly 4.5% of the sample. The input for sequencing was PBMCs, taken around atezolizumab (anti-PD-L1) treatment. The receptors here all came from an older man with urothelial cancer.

DNA of the CDR3: TGTGCCAGCAGCGTAGGCCTAGCGGGGCTAGGTACCTACGACGAGCAGTACTTC. It is translated as CASSVGLAGLGTYDEQYF. The chain carries TRBV9 and TRBJ2-7; 9 bases line up with TRBD2. CDR1 and CDR2 from the germline V gene are SGDLS and YYNGEE. With 0 bases clipped from V and 5 bases from J, the junction kept 15 bases outside the gene matches. This CDR3 spans 18 amino acids.

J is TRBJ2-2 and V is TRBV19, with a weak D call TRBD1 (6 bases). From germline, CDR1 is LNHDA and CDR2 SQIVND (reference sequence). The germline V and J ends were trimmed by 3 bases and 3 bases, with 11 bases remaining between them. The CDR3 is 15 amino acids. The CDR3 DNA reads TGTGCCAGTAGTATCCAAGGGACACACACCGGGGAGCTGTTTTTT. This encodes CASSIQGTHTGELFF.

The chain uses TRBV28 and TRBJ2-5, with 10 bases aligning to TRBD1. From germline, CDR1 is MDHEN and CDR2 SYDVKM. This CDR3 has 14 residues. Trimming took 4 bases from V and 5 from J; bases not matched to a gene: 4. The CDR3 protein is CASSSGQGGETQYF. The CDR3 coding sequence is TGTGCCAGCAGTTCTGGACAGGGGGGGGAGACCCAGTACTTC.

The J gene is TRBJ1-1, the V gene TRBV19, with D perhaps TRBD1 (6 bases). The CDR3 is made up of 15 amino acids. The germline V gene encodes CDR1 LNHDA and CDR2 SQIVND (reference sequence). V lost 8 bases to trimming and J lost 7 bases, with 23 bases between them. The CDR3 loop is CASRRTAASVNEAFF. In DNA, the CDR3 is TGTGCCAGTCGCAGGACAGCAGCTTCTGTTAATGAAGCTTTCTTT.

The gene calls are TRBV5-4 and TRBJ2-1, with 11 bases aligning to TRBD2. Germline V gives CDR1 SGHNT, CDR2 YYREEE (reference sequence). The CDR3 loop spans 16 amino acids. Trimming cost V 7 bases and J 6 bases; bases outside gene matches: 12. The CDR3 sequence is CASAPDLAGGLNEQFF. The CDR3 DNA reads TGTGCCAGCGCCCCCGACCTAGCGGGAGGACTCAATGAGCAGTTCTTC.

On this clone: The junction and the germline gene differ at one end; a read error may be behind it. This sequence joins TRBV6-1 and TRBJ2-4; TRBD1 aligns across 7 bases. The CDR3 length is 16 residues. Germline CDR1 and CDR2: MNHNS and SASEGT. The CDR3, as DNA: TGTGCCAGCAGTGCCCCGACGACAGGGTCCAAATACATTCAGTACTTC. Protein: CASSAPTTGSKYIQYF.

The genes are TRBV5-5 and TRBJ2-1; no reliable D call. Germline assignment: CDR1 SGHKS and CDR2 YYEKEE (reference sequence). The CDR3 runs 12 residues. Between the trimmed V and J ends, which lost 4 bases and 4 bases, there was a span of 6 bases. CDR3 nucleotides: TGTGCCAGCAGCCCTCAGTACAATGAGCAGTTCTTC. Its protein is CASSPQYNEQFF.

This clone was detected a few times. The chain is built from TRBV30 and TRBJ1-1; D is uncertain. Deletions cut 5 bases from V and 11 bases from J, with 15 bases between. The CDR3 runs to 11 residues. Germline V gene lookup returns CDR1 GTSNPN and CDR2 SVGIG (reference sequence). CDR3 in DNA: TGTGCCTGGGCCCCCGGGGAAAGGGCTTTCTTT. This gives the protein CAWAPGERAFF.

Here the CDR3 DNA reads TGCGCCAGCAGCCCCTCGGGGGACAGTCCATACAATGAGCAGTTCTTC. As protein: CASSPSGDSPYNEQFF. The V call is TRBV4-1, the J call TRBJ2-1, with TRBD1 as a possible D gene (7 bases). Trimming removed 4 bases at V and 4 bases at J, with 17 bases between. CDR3 length equals 16 residues. The V gene's germline CDR1 is MGHRA and CDR2 YSYEKL.

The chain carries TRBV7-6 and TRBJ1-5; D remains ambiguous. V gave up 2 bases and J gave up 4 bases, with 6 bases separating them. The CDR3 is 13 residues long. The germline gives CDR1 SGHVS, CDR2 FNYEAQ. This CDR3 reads CASSLSINQPQHF. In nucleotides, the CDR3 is TGTGCCAGCAGCTTATCAATTAATCAGCCCCAGCATTTT.

In DNA form, the CDR3 reads TGCGCCAGCAGCCCGGGACTAGCGGGGGGACGCTCCTACAATGAGCAGTTCTTC. This sequence encodes CASSPGLAGGRSYNEQFF. This rearrangement joins TRBV5-1 to TRBJ2-1; 15 bases are a match to TRBD2. From germline, CDR1 is SGHRS and CDR2 YFSETQ. The CDR3 totals 18 residues. Trimming removed 4 bases from V and 0 bases from J; junction bases left unmatched: 5.

In nucleotides, the CDR3 is TGTGCCAGCAGTTTCTCGCTGACACAAGAGACCCAGTACTTC. Residues: CASSFSLTQETQYF. V and J are TRBV28 and TRBJ2-5; D gene unclear. This CDR3 is built from 14 residues. Germline CDR1 is MDHEN and CDR2 is SYDVKM. The V gene lost 3 bases and the J gene lost 2 bases, with 10 bases spanning the gap. The full variable domain, completed using reference TRBV28 and TRBJ2-5, is DVKVTQSSRYLVKRTGEKVFLECVQDMDHENMFWYRQDPGLGLRLIYFSYDVKMKEKGDIPEGYSVSREKKERFSLILESASTNQTSMYLCASSFSLTQETQYFGPGTRLLVL.

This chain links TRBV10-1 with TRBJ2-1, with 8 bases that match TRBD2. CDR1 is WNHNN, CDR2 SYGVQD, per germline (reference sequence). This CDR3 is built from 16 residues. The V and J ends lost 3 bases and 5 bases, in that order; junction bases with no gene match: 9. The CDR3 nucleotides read TGCGCCAGCAGTGAAGGAGAGCGGGAGCTCGACAATGAGCAGTTCTTC. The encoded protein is CASSEGERELDNEQFF.

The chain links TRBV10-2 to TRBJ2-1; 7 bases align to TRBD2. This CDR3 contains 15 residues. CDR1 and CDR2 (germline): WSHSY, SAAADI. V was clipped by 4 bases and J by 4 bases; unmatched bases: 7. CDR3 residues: CASSVGGSGYNEQFF. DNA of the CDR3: TGCGCCAGCAGTGTGGGCGGGAGCGGTTACAATGAGCAGTTCTTC.

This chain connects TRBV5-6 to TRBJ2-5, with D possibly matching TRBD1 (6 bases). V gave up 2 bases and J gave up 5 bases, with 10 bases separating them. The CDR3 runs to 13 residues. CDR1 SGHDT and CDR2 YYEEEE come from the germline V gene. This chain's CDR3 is CASSFSGVETQYF. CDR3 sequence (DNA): TGTGCCAGCAGCTTCTCAGGGGTGGAGACCCAGTACTTC.

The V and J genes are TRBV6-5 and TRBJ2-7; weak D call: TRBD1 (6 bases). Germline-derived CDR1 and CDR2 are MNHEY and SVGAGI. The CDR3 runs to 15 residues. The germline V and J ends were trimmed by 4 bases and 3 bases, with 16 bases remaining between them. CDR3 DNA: TGTGCCAGCAGTTCCCGGGACACTCCAATCTACGAGCAGTACTTC. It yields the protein CASSSRDTPIYEQYF.

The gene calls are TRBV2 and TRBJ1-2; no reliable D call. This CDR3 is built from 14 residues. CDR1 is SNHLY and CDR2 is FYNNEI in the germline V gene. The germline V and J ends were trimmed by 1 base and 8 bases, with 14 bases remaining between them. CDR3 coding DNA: TGTGCCAGCAGTGAAGTCCGGGTTGGAGGAGGCTACACCTTC. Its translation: CASSEVRVGGGYTF.

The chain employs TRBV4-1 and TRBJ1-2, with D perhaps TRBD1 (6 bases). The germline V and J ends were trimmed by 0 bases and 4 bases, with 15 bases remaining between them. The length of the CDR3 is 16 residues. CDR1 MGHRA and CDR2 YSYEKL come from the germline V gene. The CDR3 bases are TGCGCCAGCAGCCAAGATATGGGGGCATCGATCTATGGCTACACCTTC. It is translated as CASSQDMGASIYGYTF.